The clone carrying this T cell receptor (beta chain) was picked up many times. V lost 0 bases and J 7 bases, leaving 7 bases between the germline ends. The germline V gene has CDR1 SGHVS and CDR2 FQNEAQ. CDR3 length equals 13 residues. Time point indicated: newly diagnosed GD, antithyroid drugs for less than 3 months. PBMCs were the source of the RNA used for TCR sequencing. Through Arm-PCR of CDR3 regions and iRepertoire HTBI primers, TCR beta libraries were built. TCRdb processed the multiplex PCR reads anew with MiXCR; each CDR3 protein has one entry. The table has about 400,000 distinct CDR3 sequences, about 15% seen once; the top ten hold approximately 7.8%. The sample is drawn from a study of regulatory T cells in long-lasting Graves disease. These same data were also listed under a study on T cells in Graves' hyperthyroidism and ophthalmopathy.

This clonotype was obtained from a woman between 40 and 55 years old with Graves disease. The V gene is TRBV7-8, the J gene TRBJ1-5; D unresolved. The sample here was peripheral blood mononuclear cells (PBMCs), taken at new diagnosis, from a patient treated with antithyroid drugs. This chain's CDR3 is CASSLAWVQPQHF. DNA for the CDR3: TGTGCCAGCAGCTTAGCGTGGGTCCAGCCCCAGCATTTT.